The sequence of this TCR beta chain was determined in a study of blood T cell repertoires in COVID-19. About the research overall: Researchers got acute and convalescent COVID-19 samples from the United States, Italy and Spain. PBMCs, B-cell-depleted T cells, or T cells provided the cDNA or gDNA that made up the material.

A Seattle source enrolled patients during active infection and followed them longitudinally. Authors' methods: Reference gene primer amplification in the assay estimated nucleated cell counts. Method: immunoSEQ multiplex PCR; TCRdb's copy keeps in-frame clones and lacks some. V and J calls and clone size come straight from that table; D and trimming were deduced from the DNA. The profile covers tens of thousands of clones, with around four fifths appearing a single time and approximately 20% taken by the ten largest. There are 16 residues in the CDR3. With 5 bases clipped from V and 5 bases from J, the junction kept 10 bases outside the gene matches. Per germline, CDR1 MNHEY and CDR2 SMNVEV (reference sequence). This clone was seen only once.

V usage is TRBV27 and J usage is TRBJ2-5; 11 bases map to TRBD2. The receptor comes from a young man with COVID-19, enrolled during active disease. The sample consisted of peripheral blood. This chain's CDR3 is CASSTLAGGPTETQYF. The CDR3 region has the DNA TGTGCCAGCAGTACGCTAGCGGGGGGCCCAACGGAGACCCAGTACTTC.